Presented here are 30 T cell receptor beta chains from one specimen sequenced in a study of identical twins. TCRdb reprocessed the 5' RACE reads with MiXCR, giving one entry per CDR3 protein. The sample carries hundreds of thousands of distinct CDR3 sequences, about 12% recorded once. This sample also belongs to another study, concerning yellow fever vaccine responses in identical twins.

Sample: PBMCs. Receptors originate from a woman aged 18-35 years in good health.

This chain uses TRBV5-1 with TRBJ2-5, with a possible D match to TRBD1 (6 bases). Per germline, CDR1 SGHRS and CDR2 YFSETQ. This CDR3 has 15 amino acids. Trimming took 0 bases from V and 5 from J, leaving 14 bases between them. The chain's CDR3 is CASSLENRAWETQYF. In nucleotides, the CDR3 is TGCGCCAGCAGCTTGGAGAACAGGGCATGGGAGACCCAGTACTTC.

This clonotype was observed many times. This chain links TRBV24-1 with TRBJ2-3; 8 bases are shared with TRBD2. J was trimmed by 0 bases and V by 1 base; bases with no gene match: 2. The germline V gene encodes CDR1 KGHDR and CDR2 SFDVKD. The CDR3 totals 16 residues. The CDR3 here is CATSDFTGGSTDTQYF. In DNA form, the CDR3 reads TGTGCCACCAGTGATTTTACGGGAGGGAGCACAGATACGCAGTATTTT.

This clonotype was detected ten times or more. The chain combines TRBV10-1 with TRBJ1-6; no definite D call. The CDR3 loop spans 13 amino acids. V gave up 6 bases and J gave up 7 bases, with 10 bases separating them. Germline CDR1 is WNHNN and CDR2 is SYGVQD (reference sequence). Here the CDR3 reads CASSLLGNSPLHF. The CDR3 coding sequence is TGCGCCAGCAGCTTACTTGGAAATTCACCCCTCCACTTT.

This clonotype was seen a handful of times. The chain employs TRBV20-1 and TRBJ2-7; D ambiguous. The V and J ends lost 6 bases and 0 bases respectively, with 12 bases between them. There are 13 residues in the CDR3. CDR1 and CDR2 (germline): DFQATT, SNEGSKA (reference sequence). The CDR3 nucleotides are TGCAGTGCCCTAGGGCAGGACTCCTACGAGCAGTACTTC. Translated, it gives CSALGQDSYEQYF.

This clonotype occurred many times. The rearrangement links TRBV5-1 to TRBJ2-5, with D hard to call. Germline-derived CDR1 and CDR2 are SGHRS and YFSETQ. The CDR3 runs to 15 residues. Trimming took 0 bases from V and 5 from J, leaving 14 bases between them. CDR3 DNA: TGCGCCAGCAGCTTGGTAGGCAGAGAGGTGGAGACCCAGTACTTC. Its translation: CASSLVGREVETQYF.

The V gene is TRBV29-1, the J gene TRBJ2-1; TRBD2 might be the D (5 bases). The CDR3 has 14 residues. From germline, CDR1 is SQVTM and CDR2 ANQGSEA. Trimming took 1 base from V and 5 from J, leaving 12 bases between them. For the CDR3, the DNA is TGCAGCGTTGAAGTGTTAGCGCCCAACAATGAGCAGTTCTTC. It encodes CSVEVLAPNNEQFF.

There are many counts of this clonotype. The V gene is TRBV25-1, the J gene TRBJ2-3; 12 nucleotides agree with TRBD1. The CDR3 spans 15 residues. Germline CDR1 MGHDK, CDR2 SYGVNS. The V and J ends lost 8 bases and 4 bases, in that order; junction bases with no gene match: 7. CDR3 DNA sequence: TGTGCCAGCGGAGCCGGGACAGGGGGCGCAGATACGCAGTATTTT. Translated: CASGAGTGGADTQYF. Supplemented by reference TRBV25-1 and TRBJ2-3, the full variable domain reads EADIYQTPRYLVIGTGKKITLECSQTMGHDKMYWYQQDPGMELHLIHYSYGVNSTEKGDLSSESTVSRIRTEHFPLTLESARPSHTSQYLCASGAGTGGADTQYFGPGTRLTVL.

This clonotype was detected a few times. The V gene is TRBV6-1, the J gene TRBJ2-3; 8 bases fit TRBD2. Germline values: CDR1 MNHNS, CDR2 SASEGT. This CDR3 is built from 15 residues. The ends lost 5 bases at V and 5 bases at J; junction bases unmatched: 9. DNA for the CDR3: TGTGCCAGCAGTCTCGGGGGGGGGGCCGGAGATACGCAGTATTTT. Protein product: CASSLGGGAGDTQYF.

The rearrangement uses TRBV3-1 and TRBJ2-7, with D maybe TRBD1 (5 bases). V lost 4 bases, J lost 5 bases, and 15 bases lay in between. Germline V gives CDR1 LGHDT, CDR2 YNNKEL (reference sequence). The CDR3 runs to 14 residues. The CDR3 nucleotides read TGTGCCAGCAGCCCTAGGGGCAGGGAACACGAGCAGTACTTC. It is translated as CASSPRGREHEQYF.

This clonotype was counted only a few times. V usage is TRBV11-2 and J usage is TRBJ1-3; D gene ambiguous. CDR3 length: 15 amino acids. Germline V gene data show CDR1 as SGHAT and CDR2 as FQNNGV. V was pared by 2 bases and J by 0 bases, with 8 bases between. CDR3 amino acids: CASSLSVPSGNTIYF. In nucleotides, the CDR3 is TGTGCCAGCAGCTTATCAGTACCCTCTGGAAACACCATATATTTT.

Many counts were recorded for this clonotype. The genes are TRBV25-1 and TRBJ1-1, with TRBD1 identical over 8 bases. CDR1 is MGHDK, CDR2 SYGVNS, per germline. This CDR3 has 14 residues. V was pared by 4 bases and J by 4 bases, with 5 bases of the junction left unmatched. The CDR3 bases are TGTGCCAGCAGTGCACAGGGGGGTGGCACTGAAGCTTTCTTT. Its protein is CASSAQGGGTEAFF.

The chain joins TRBV14 to TRBJ2-3; 8 positions match TRBD2. Trimming removed 8 bases from V and 3 bases from J; junction bases left unmatched: 4. The V gene's germline CDR1 is SGHDN and CDR2 FVKESK. There are 13 residues in the CDR3. The CDR3: CASQKRETDTQYF. CDR3 sequence (DNA): TGTGCCAGCCAAAAGCGGGAGACAGATACGCAGTATTTT. Based on the CDR3 plus reference TRBV14 and TRBJ2-3, the full variable domain is EAGVTQFPSHSVIEKGQTVTLRCDPISGHDNLYWYRRVMGKEIKFLLHFVKESKQDESGMPNNRFLAERTGGTYSTLKVQPAELEDSGVYFCASQKRETDTQYFGPGTRLTVL.

V gene TRBV11-1 combines with J gene TRBJ2-3; TRBD2 matches at 7 bases. The CDR3 has 18 residues. Trimming cost V 0 bases and J 0 bases; bases outside gene matches: 9. Germline V CDR1 and CDR2: SGHAT, FQDESV (reference sequence). CDR3 loop: CASSLAWSGALSTDTQYF. Written as DNA, the CDR3 is TGTGCCAGCAGCTTAGCGTGGAGCGGGGCCCTTAGCACAGATACGCAGTATTTT.

Many counts were recorded for this clonotype. CDR3 nucleotides: TGTGCCAGCAGCCAAGAAGCGGGACAGGGCCCAGATACGCAGTATTTT. This gives the protein CASSQEAGQGPDTQYF. The chain employs TRBV7-8 and TRBJ2-3; 9 bases fit TRBD1. The CDR3 sequence is 16 residues long. Germline lookup yields CDR1 SGHVS and CDR2 FQNEAQ. V dropped 5 bases and J dropped 4; count of bases not matched to a gene: 10.

The table lists this clonotype with many counts. The J gene is TRBJ2-1, the V gene TRBV29-1; 7 positions match TRBD2. CDR1 SQVTM and CDR2 ANQGSEA come from the germline V gene. This CDR3 comprises 17 residues. V lost 3 bases and J lost 0; bases outside the gene matches: 11. This chain's CDR3 is CSVEWGLHSSSYNEQFF. CDR3 nucleotides: TGCAGCGTTGAGTGGGGACTACATTCTAGCTCCTACAATGAGCAGTTCTTC.

Ten or more counts support this clonotype. V usage is TRBV6-1 and J usage is TRBJ1-1, with 8 bases fitting TRBD1. There are 14 residues in the CDR3. After removal of 8 bases from V and 4 bases from J, the junction contained 9 bases not matched to a gene. The germline gives CDR1 MNHNS, CDR2 SASEGT. The CDR3 DNA sequence: TGTGCCAGCGGTCAGACAGGGGCTTCCACTGAAGCTTTCTTT. Translation: CASGQTGASTEAFF.

This chain links TRBV12-3 or TRBV12-4 with TRBJ2-1; D may be TRBD2 (5 bases). The germline V and J ends were trimmed by 7 bases and 3 bases, with 10 bases remaining between them. The CDR3 is 13 residues long. The CDR3 DNA reads TGTGCCAGCATAGACTACGACTACAATGAGCAGTTCTTC. Translated, it gives CASIDYDYNEQFF.

The J gene is TRBJ1-2, the V gene TRBV13; D is undetermined. This CDR3 has 14 residues. V lost 3 bases and J 6 bases, leaving 14 bases between the germline ends. Germline V gene lookup returns CDR1 PRHDT and CDR2 FYEKMQ (reference sequence). CDR3 DNA sequence: TGTGCCAGCAGCTTCGACATCCAGACGAATGGCTACACCTTC. Its protein product is CASSFDIQTNGYTF.

The gene calls are TRBV12-3 or TRBV12-4 and TRBJ2-5, with D possibly matching TRBD2 (6 bases). The V end lost 2 bases, the J end lost 5 bases, and 9 bases lay between the germline ends. The length of the CDR3 is 13 residues. This chain's CDR3 is CASSLYAGETQYF. For the CDR3, the DNA is TGTGCCAGCAGTTTATATGCGGGGGAGACCCAGTACTTC.

The genes are TRBV20-1 and TRBJ1-6; 7 nucleotides agree with TRBD1. V shed 5 bases and J 1 base; nucleotides not matched to a gene: 2. The CDR3 is 14 amino acids. CDR1 is DFQATT and CDR2 is SNEGSKA in the germline V gene (reference sequence). Here the CDR3 reads CSAGDSSYNSPLHF. The CDR3 nucleotides are TGCAGTGCTGGGGACAGTTCCTATAATTCACCCCTCCACTTT.

V usage is TRBV11-2 and J usage is TRBJ2-5; D might be TRBD2 (7 bases). Germline-derived CDR1 and CDR2 are SGHAT and FQNNGV. The V end lost 6 bases, the J end lost 3 bases, and 8 bases lay between the germline ends. CDR3 length: 12 amino acids. This CDR3 is CASRGGEETQYF. As DNA, the CDR3 is TGTGCCAGCAGAGGGGGGGAAGAGACCCAGTACTTC.

The rearrangement links TRBV10-3 to TRBJ2-7; 10 bases agree with TRBD1. Trimming removed 6 bases from V and 5 bases from J; junction bases left unmatched: 10. In germline, CDR1 is ENHRY, CDR2 SYGVKD. The CDR3 spans 15 residues. CDR3 loop: CAIRDPGQGKNEQYV. In DNA form, the CDR3 reads TGTGCCATCAGAGACCCGGGACAGGGGAAGAACGAGCAGTACGTC.

J is TRBJ1-2 and V is TRBV28; D possibly corresponds to TRBD1 (5 bases). V lost 4 bases to trimming and J lost 2 bases, with 11 bases between them. The CDR3 extends over 14 amino acids. Germline CDR1 is MDHEN and CDR2 is SYDVKM. This CDR3 is CASSYLDSNYGYTF. The CDR3 bases are TGTGCCAGCAGTTACCTCGACAGCAACTATGGCTACACCTTC.

J is TRBJ2-7 and V is TRBV11-2; D gene uncertain. Germline CDR1 SGHAT, CDR2 FQNNGV. The V end lost 1 base, the J end lost 3 bases, and 16 bases lay between the germline ends. The CDR3 runs 16 residues. The CDR3 region is CASSLGELSLFYEQYF. The CDR3 DNA sequence: TGTGCCAGCAGCTTAGGAGAATTGTCTCTCTTCTACGAGCAGTACTTC.

V is TRBV5-1 and J is TRBJ2-3; 7 positions match TRBD2. CDR3 length equals 17 residues. V was clipped by 3 bases and J by 0 bases; unmatched bases: 10. Germline CDR1 is SGHRS and CDR2 is YFSETQ. CDR3 sequence reads: CASSWGYSGVSTDTQYF. In DNA form, the CDR3 reads TGCGCCAGCAGCTGGGGATACAGCGGGGTTAGCACAGATACGCAGTATTTT.

The table lists this clonotype with many counts. The chain is built from TRBV27 and TRBJ2-5; D remains ambiguous. Germline assignment: CDR1 MNHEY and CDR2 SMNVEV (reference sequence). The CDR3 covers 12 residues. Deletions cut 6 bases from V and 3 bases from J, with 8 bases between. CDR3 bases: TGTGCCAGCAGGGACCCCGAAGAGACCCAGTACTTC. Translation gives CASRDPEETQYF.

Ten or more counts support this clonotype. The V gene is TRBV7-2, the J gene TRBJ1-1; perhaps TRBD1 as D (5 bases). Germline V gives CDR1 SGHTA, CDR2 FQGNSA. This CDR3 is built from 15 residues. The germline V and J ends were trimmed by 5 bases and 7 bases, with 20 bases remaining between them. The chain's CDR3 is CASSPVTYIGGEAFF. CDR3 bases: TGTGCCAGCAGCCCCGTTACGTATATTGGGGGTGAAGCTTTCTTT.

J is TRBJ2-1 and V is TRBV7-9; 10 bases are a match to TRBD2. Germline lookup yields CDR1 SEHNR and CDR2 FQNEAQ (reference sequence). The CDR3 runs to 16 residues. Unmatched junction bases numbered 10, after V lost 6 bases and J lost 5 bases. The CDR3 loop reads CASRRDLAGGHNEQFF. The CDR3, as DNA: TGTGCCAGCAGACGGGATTTAGCGGGGGGTCACAATGAGCAGTTCTTC.

The rearrangement uses TRBV11-2 and TRBJ2-1; maybe TRBD1 (6 bases). The CDR3 contains 17 residues. The germline CDR1 and CDR2 sequences are SGHAT and FQNNGV. V was clipped by 3 bases and J by 5 bases, with 20 bases between them. In DNA, the CDR3 is TGTGCCAGCAGCTTTCGACAGGCCGGACTCCAACACAATGAGCAGTTCTTC. The encoded protein is CASSFRQAGLQHNEQFF.

In nucleotides, the CDR3 is TGTGCCAGCAGCTCCCTGACCCCGGGCACTGAAGCTTTCTTT. This sequence encodes CASSSLTPGTEAFF. The chain carries TRBV7-9 and TRBJ1-1, with D unresolved. Trimming removed 4 bases from V and 4 bases from J, with 13 bases in between. The length of the CDR3 is 14 residues. Germline CDR1 SEHNR, CDR2 FQNEAQ (reference sequence).